The clone carrying this T cell receptor beta chain occurred a few times. The antigen is unknown. These data belong to a study of T cells after yellow fever vaccination. Findings and limits, study-wide: Abundant bulk-population clonotypes could contaminate the FACS-sorted repertoires. Researchers report a weaker secondary response that nonetheless peaked faster, day 5 versus 15.

TCRdb re-analysed the 5' RACE reads in MiXCR, keeping a single row per CDR3 protein. The sample yields some 420,000 distinct CDR3 sequences, under 20% seen once. Sequences were derived from PBMCs, sampled before the yellow fever booster vaccination. This clonotype originated in a man between 18 and 35 years old who received the YFV17D yellow fever vaccine.

The CDR3 sequence is CASSLLRTVNTEAFF. For the CDR3, the DNA is TGTGCCAGCAGCTTACTAAGGACGGTGAACACTGAAGCTTTCTTT. The chain recombines TRBV7-2 with TRBJ1-1; no clear D. Trimming cost V 2 bases and J 0 bases, with 10 bases left between them. The CDR3 has 15 amino acids. Germline CDR1 is SGHTA and CDR2 is FQGNSA.